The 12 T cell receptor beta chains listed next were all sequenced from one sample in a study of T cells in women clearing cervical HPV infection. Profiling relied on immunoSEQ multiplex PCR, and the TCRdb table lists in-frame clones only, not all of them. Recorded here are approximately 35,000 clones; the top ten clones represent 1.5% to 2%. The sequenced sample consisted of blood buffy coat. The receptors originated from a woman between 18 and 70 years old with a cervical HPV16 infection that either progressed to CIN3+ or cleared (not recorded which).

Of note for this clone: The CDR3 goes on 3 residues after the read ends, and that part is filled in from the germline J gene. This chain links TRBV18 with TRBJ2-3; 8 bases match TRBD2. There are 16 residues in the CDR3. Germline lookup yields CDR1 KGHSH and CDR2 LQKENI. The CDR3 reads CASSPLSGGFQETQYF. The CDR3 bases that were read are TGTGCCAGCTCACCACTCAGCGGGGGATTCCAAGAGACG. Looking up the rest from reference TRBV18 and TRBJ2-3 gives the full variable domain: NAGVMQNPRHLVRRRGQEARLRCSPMKGHSHVYWYRQLPEEGLKFMVYLQKENIIDESGMPKERFSAEFPKEGPSILRIQQVVRGDSAAYFCASSPLSGGFQETQYFGPGTRLTVL.

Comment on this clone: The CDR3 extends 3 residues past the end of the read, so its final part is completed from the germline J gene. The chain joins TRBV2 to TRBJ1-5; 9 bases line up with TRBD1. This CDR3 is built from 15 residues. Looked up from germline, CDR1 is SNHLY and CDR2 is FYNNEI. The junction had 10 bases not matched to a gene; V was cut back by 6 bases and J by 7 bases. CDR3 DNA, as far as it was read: TGTGCCAGCAGAGATGACAGGGGGGGTGGGCAGCCC. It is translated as CASRDDRGGGQP. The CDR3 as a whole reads CASRDDRGGGQPQHF.

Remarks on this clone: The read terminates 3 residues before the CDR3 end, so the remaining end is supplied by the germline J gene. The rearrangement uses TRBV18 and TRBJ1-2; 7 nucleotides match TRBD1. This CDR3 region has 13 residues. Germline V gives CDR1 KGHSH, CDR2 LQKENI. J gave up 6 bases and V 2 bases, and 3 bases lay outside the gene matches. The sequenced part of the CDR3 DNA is TGTGCCAGCTCACCAACGACAGGGAATGGC. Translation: CASSPTTGNG. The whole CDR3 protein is CASSPTTGNGYTF.

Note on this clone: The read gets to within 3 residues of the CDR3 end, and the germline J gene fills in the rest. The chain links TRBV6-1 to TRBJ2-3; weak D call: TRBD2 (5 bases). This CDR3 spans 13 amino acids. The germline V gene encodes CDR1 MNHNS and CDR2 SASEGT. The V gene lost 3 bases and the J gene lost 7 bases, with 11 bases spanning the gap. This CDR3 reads CASSDDPGYTQYF. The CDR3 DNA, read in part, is TGTGCCAGCAGTGATGACCCGGGGTATACG.

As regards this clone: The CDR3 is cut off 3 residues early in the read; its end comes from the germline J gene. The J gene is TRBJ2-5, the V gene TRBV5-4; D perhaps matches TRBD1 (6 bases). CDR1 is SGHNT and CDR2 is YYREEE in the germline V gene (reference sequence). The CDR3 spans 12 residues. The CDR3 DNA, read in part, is TGTGCCAGCAGCTGGGACACAGATACC. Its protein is CASSWDTDT. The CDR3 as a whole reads CASSWDTDTQYF.

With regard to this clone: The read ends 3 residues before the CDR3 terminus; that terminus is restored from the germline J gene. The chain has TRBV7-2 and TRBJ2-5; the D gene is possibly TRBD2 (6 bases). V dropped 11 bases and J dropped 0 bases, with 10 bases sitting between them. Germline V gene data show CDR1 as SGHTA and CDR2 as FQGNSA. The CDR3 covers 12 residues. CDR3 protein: CAGSGHQETQYF. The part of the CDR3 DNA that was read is TGTGCCGGGAGCGGGCACCAAGAGACC.

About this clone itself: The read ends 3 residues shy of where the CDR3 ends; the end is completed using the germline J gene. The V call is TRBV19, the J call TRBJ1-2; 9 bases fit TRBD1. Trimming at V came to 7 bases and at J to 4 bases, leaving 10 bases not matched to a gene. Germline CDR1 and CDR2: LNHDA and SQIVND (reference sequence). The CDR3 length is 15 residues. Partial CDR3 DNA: TGTGCCAGTAACCCCCGGGACAGGGTGACCTATGGC. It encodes CASNPRDRVTYG. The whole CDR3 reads CASNPRDRVTYGYTF.

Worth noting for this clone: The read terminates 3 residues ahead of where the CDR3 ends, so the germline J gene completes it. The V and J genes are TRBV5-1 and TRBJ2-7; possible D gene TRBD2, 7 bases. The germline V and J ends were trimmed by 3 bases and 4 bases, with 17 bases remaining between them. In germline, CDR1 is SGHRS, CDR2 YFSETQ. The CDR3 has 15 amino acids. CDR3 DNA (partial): TGCGCCAGCAGCTACTCGGGGGGCCGGTTTTACGAG. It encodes CASSYSGGRFYE. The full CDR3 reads CASSYSGGRFYEQYF.

The part of the CDR3 DNA that was read is TGTGCCAGTAGGGCCCCGAACTATGGC. Translation: CASRAPNYG. The whole CDR3 protein is CASRAPNYGYTF. The chain employs TRBV19 and TRBJ1-2; D is unclear. The read is 3 residues too short to cover the CDR3 end, so that end is filled in from the germline J gene. CDR3 length equals 12 residues. V lost 6 bases to trimming and J lost 2 bases, with 7 bases between them. CDR1 LNHDA and CDR2 SQIVND come from the germline V gene (reference sequence).

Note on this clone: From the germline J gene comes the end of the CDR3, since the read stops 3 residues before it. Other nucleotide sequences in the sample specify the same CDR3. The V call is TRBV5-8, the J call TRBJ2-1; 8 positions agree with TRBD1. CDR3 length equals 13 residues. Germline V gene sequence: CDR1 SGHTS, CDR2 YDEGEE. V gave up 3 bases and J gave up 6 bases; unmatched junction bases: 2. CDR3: CASSSDRGNEQFF. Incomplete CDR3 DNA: TGTGCCAGCAGCTCCGACAGGGGCAATGAG.

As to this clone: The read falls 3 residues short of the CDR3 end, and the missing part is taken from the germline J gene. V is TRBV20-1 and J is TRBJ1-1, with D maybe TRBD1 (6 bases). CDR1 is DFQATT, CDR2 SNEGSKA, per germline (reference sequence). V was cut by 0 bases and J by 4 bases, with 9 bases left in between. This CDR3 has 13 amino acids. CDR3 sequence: CSAREGAGTEAFF. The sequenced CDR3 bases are TGCAGTGCTAGAGAGGGGGCGGGCACTGAA.

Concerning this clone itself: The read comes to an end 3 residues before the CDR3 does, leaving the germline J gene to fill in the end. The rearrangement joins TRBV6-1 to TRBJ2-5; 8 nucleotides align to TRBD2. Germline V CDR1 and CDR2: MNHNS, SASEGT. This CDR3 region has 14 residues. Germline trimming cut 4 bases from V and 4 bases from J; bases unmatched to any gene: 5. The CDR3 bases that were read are TGTGCCAGCAGTGGGCGGGGGGCTATAGAGACC. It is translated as CASSGRGAIET. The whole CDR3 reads CASSGRGAIETQYF.